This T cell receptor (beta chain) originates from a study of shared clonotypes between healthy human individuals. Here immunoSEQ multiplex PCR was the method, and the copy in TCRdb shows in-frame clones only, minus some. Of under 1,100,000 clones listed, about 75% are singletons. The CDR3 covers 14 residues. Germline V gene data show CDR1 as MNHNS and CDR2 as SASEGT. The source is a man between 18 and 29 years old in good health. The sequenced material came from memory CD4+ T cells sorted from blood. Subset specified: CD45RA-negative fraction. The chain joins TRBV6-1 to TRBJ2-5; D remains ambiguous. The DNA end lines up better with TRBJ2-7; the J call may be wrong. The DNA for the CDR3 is TGTGCCAGCAGTGAAGCGCCTGGAACCTACGAGCAGTACTTC. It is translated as CASSEAPGTYEQYF.